The present T cell receptor beta chain was sequenced within a study of shared clonotypes between healthy human individuals. Study findings and constraints: A handful of donors shared approximately 5% of their naive CD4 clonotypes. The four-donor shared clonotypes exceeded non-shared clonotypes in generation probability, with non-shared ones scoring lower.

Some clones are missing from TCRdb's copy, which holds only in-frame ones; the method was immunoSEQ multiplex PCR. Of a few million clones in the sample, over 90% were seen once. CDR3 length: 13 amino acids. Trimming removed 0 bases at V and 8 bases at J, with 8 bases between. CDR1 SGHDT and CDR2 YYEEEE come from the germline V gene. Points on this clone: Its target is unknown.

The V and J genes are TRBV5-6 and TRBJ1-4; no firm D call. Source material: naive CD4+ T cells from PBMCs. As for subset: CD45RA+ positively selected. This TCR was sampled from a man in his late teens or twenties in good health. Some clones in this sample may be carry-over from other donors' samples. The CDR3 is CASSLAGGEKLFF. DNA of the CDR3: TGTGCCAGCAGCTTGGCAGGCGGGGAAAAACTGTTTTTT.